This T cell receptor beta chain appears in the sequencing data of a study of response to subunit inactivated influenza vaccine. Comments on this clonotype: Antigen specificity is unknown.

Trimming shortened V by 3 bases and J by 4 bases, and 19 bases separated the two germline ends. The CDR3 extends over 16 amino acids. The germline V gene encodes CDR1 DFQATT and CDR2 SNEGSKA (reference sequence). TCRdb itself ran the RT-PCR reads through MiXCR, one entry per CDR3 protein. The table records roughly 670,000 distinct CDR3 sequences, 14% of them present only once. Study-wide findings and caveats: That few new T cells are recruited by each seasonal influenza vaccination was the authors' suggestion.

This receptor was taken from a middle-aged man who received an inactivated influenza vaccine. The sample was PBMCs from blood, taken around two weeks before vaccination. This sequence joins TRBV20-1 and TRBJ2-1, with D maybe TRBD1 (5 bases). CDR3: CSARGFGATRYNEQFF. The CDR3 region has the DNA TGCAGTGCTAGGGGGTTTGGGGCCACCAGGTACAATGAGCAGTTCTTC.